The 22 T cell receptor beta chains listed next were all sequenced from one sample in a study of shared clonotypes between healthy human individuals. Method: immunoSEQ multiplex PCR; TCRdb's copy keeps in-frame clones and lacks some. The repertoire holds about 1.1 million clones, with about 72% as singletons. Input material: memory CD4+ T cells from PBMCs. Noted subset: CD45RA-negative fraction. The receptors here all came from a man in his late teens or twenties in good health. Some clones in this sample may be carry-over from other donors' samples.

The J gene is TRBJ1-5, the V gene TRBV2, with unresolved D. There are 13 residues in the CDR3. Between the trimmed V and J ends, which lost 8 bases and 3 bases, there was a span of 11 bases. Germline lookup yields CDR1 SNHLY and CDR2 FYNNEI. This chain's CDR3 is CASVDGLNQPQHF. DNA for the CDR3: TGTGCCAGCGTGGACGGCCTCAATCAGCCCCAGCATTTT. Full variable domain (rest looked up from reference TRBV2 and TRBJ1-5): EPEVTQTPSHQVTQMGQEVILRCVPISNHLYFYWYRQILGQKVEFLVSFYNNEISEKSEIFDDQFSVERPDGSNFTLKIRSTKLEDSAMYFCASVDGLNQPQHFGDGTRLSIL.

The genes are TRBV27 and TRBJ2-1, with 8 bases fitting TRBD2. V lost 3 bases to trimming and J lost 7 bases; unmatched junction nucleotides: 8. The length of the CDR3 is 15 residues. CDR1 MNHEY and CDR2 SMNVEV come from the germline V gene (reference sequence). CDR3 sequence: CASSFRLAGLNEQFF. In nucleotides, the CDR3 is TGTGCCAGCAGTTTTAGATTAGCGGGACTAAATGAGCAGTTCTTC.

The V and J genes are TRBV7-2 and TRBJ1-2, with D perhaps matching TRBD1 (6 bases). Germline V gene sequence: CDR1 SGHTA, CDR2 FQGNSA. Trimming took off 5 bases at V and 6 bases at J, with 13 bases between the two ends. This CDR3 region has 13 residues. The chain's CDR3 is CASSPKQGDGYTF. CDR3 DNA sequence: TGTGCCAGCAGCCCTAAACAGGGAGATGGCTACACCTTC.

The chain couples TRBV18 to TRBJ2-7, with TRBD2 identical over 9 bases. This CDR3 contains 16 residues. With 3 bases clipped from V and 4 bases from J, the junction kept 10 bases outside the gene matches. Germline-derived CDR1 and CDR2 are KGHSH and LQKENI. CDR3 sequence: CASSPPGREGLYEQYF. CDR3 nucleotide sequence: TGTGCCAGCTCACCCCCCGGGCGGGAGGGCCTTTACGAGCAGTACTTC.

This clone has just a few counts. This chain connects TRBV6-1 to TRBJ1-2, with D uncertain. Trimming removed 2 bases from V and 7 bases from J, with 14 bases in between. Germline values: CDR1 MNHNS, CDR2 SASEGT. The CDR3 runs 14 residues. CDR3 in DNA: TGTGCCAGCAGTGAATCGCACTTAGCTGGTGGCTACACCTTC. This translates into CASSESHLAGGYTF.

The gene calls are TRBV7-9 and TRBJ2-6; unclear D gene. The germline gives CDR1 SEHNR, CDR2 FQNEAQ (reference sequence). V lost 5 bases and J lost 2, with 10 bases in between. This CDR3 has 15 amino acids. Written as DNA, the CDR3 is TGTGCCAGCAGCCTGAACAACCCTGGGGCCAACGTCCTGACTTTC. It codes for CASSLNNPGANVLTF.

The table lists this clone with many counts. This chain connects TRBV9 to TRBJ2-6; maybe TRBD2 (5 bases). This CDR3 region has 15 residues. The V end lost 4 bases, the J end lost 2 bases, and 10 bases lay between the germline ends. Per the germline V gene, CDR1 is SGDLS and CDR2 is YYNGEE. CDR3 sequence reads: CASSHAGAGANVLTF. The CDR3 nucleotides read TGTGCCAGCAGCCACGCCGGGGCTGGGGCCAACGTCCTGACTTTC.

The chain links TRBV7-2 to TRBJ1-3; TRBD1 aligns across 10 bases. The CDR3 spans 16 residues. Trimming removed 3 bases from V and 1 base from J; junction bases left unmatched: 3. Germline CDR1 SGHTA, CDR2 FQGNSA. The CDR3: CASSFRTGGSGNTIYF. The DNA for the CDR3 is TGTGCCAGCAGCTTCAGGACAGGGGGTTCTGGAAACACCATATATTTT.

The rearrangement uses TRBV18 and TRBJ2-7; D uncertain. V was clipped by 2 bases and J by 9 bases, with 11 bases between them. CDR3 length: 12 residues. CDR1 is KGHSH, CDR2 LQKENI, per germline. CDR3 in amino acids: CASSPMQDRQYF. In DNA form, the CDR3 reads TGTGCCAGCTCACCAATGCAGGATCGGCAGTACTTC.

The V call is TRBV18, the J call TRBJ1-1, with D possibly TRBD1 on 6 matching bases. The CDR3 is made up of 14 amino acids. Trimming took 8 bases from V and 1 from J, leaving 14 bases between them. The germline V gene has CDR1 KGHSH and CDR2 LQKENI. DNA for the CDR3: TGTGCCAGCCGGCCCCCGGGGGCGAACACTGAAGCTTTCTTT. Translated, it gives CASRPPGANTEAFF.

This clone was found a few times. V and J are TRBV6-6 and TRBJ2-1; D gene ambiguous. This CDR3 region has 15 residues. Germline CDR1 and CDR2: MNHNY and SVGAGI (reference sequence). Deletions cut 7 bases from V and 8 bases from J, with 21 bases between. CDR3: CASTPKGRVLDEQFF. In nucleotides, the CDR3 is TGTGCCAGCACTCCCAAAGGCCGGGTCTTGGATGAGCAGTTCTTC.

This chain connects TRBV7-2 to TRBJ2-7, with 8 nucleotides matching TRBD2. V dropped 5 bases and J dropped 0; count of bases not matched to a gene: 9. Per the germline V gene, CDR1 is SGHTA and CDR2 is FQGNSA. The CDR3 length is 16 residues. The chain's CDR3 is CASSPRLATSSYEQYF. The CDR3 DNA reads TGTGCCAGCAGCCCCCGACTAGCGACCAGCTCCTACGAGCAGTACTTC.

The rearrangement uses TRBV7-7 and TRBJ2-5; D might be TRBD2 (5 bases). The germline gives CDR1 SSHAT, CDR2 FNYEAQ (reference sequence). The V end lost 5 bases, the J end lost 3 bases, and 7 bases lay between the germline ends. The CDR3 runs to 12 residues. As DNA, the CDR3 is TGTGCCAGCAGCCCCGGGGAAGAGACCCAGTACTTC. This codes for CASSPGEETQYF.

The chain joins TRBV25-1 to TRBJ2-3, with TRBD2 matching 7 bases. The CDR3 loop spans 17 amino acids. From germline, CDR1 is MGHDK and CDR2 SYGVNS. The V and J ends lost 1 base and 0 bases, in that order; junction bases with no gene match: 7. CDR3 in amino acids: CASSELRGRTSTDTQYF. The CDR3 bases are TGTGCCAGCAGTGAATTACGCGGGAGAACCAGCACAGATACGCAGTATTTT. The full variable domain, its missing parts supplied by reference TRBV25-1 and TRBJ2-3, is EADIYQTPRYLVIGTGKKITLECSQTMGHDKMYWYQQDPGMELHLIHYSYGVNSTEKGDLSSESTVSRIRTEHFPLTLESARPSHTSQYLCASSELRGRTSTDTQYFGPGTRLTVL.

CDR3 residues: CASSQVGGTNSGANVLTF. The CDR3 DNA sequence: TGTGCCAGCAGCCAAGTAGGGGGAACTAACTCTGGGGCCAACGTCCTGACTTTC. The rearrangement links TRBV4-2 to TRBJ2-6; weak D call: TRBD1 (6 bases). CDR3 size: 18 residues. With 1 base removed from V and 0 bases from J, the gap between germline ends came to 13 bases. CDR1 and CDR2 (germline): LGHNA, YNFKEQ.

This clone was seen once. The J gene is TRBJ2-2, the V gene TRBV6-6, with 9 positions matching TRBD2. CDR1 and CDR2 from the germline V gene are MNHNY and SVGAGI (reference sequence). J was trimmed by 4 bases and V by 10 bases; bases with no gene match: 4. This CDR3 has 13 amino acids. CDR3 protein: CAIGLARTGELFF. In DNA, the CDR3 is TGTGCCATAGGACTAGCGCGCACCGGGGAGCTGTTTTTT.

This chain links TRBV11-2 with TRBJ1-4; D is possibly TRBD1 (6 bases). The germline V gene encodes CDR1 SGHAT and CDR2 FQNNGV. The CDR3 is 18 amino acids. V was pared by 7 bases and J by 5 bases, with 26 bases between. CDR3 nucleotide sequence: TGTGCCAGCACCCGAACAGGGTCGGGAGGTGTGGGGAATGAAAAACTGTTTTTT. Amino acids: CASTRTGSGGVGNEKLFF.

On this clone itself: Just one base apart from a much larger clone, this may be a read error. Other DNA sequences in this specimen translate into the identical CDR3. V is TRBV30 and J is TRBJ1-6; 8 nucleotides line up with TRBD1. The junction had 18 bases not matched to a gene; V was cut back by 1 base and J by 10 bases. The CDR3 has 18 residues. Germline lookup yields CDR1 GTSNPN and CDR2 SVGIG (reference sequence). The CDR3 nucleotides read TGTGCCTGGAGTGGCAGTCGGACAGGGCTGTCTGGAAACTCACCCCTCCACTTT. Its translation: CAWSGSRTGLSGNSPLHF.

This chain links TRBV5-4 with TRBJ2-7; tentative D call: TRBD2 (6 bases). This CDR3 comprises 14 residues. Germline CDR1 SGHNT, CDR2 YYREEE (reference sequence). V was shortened by 1 base and J by 5 bases, with 13 bases between the two germline ends. This CDR3 is CASSLFGSPHEQYF. CDR3 DNA sequence: TGTGCCAGCAGCTTGTTCGGGAGTCCCCACGAGCAGTACTTC.

This chain links TRBV7-2 with TRBJ2-5; 7 bases line up with TRBD2. The J call could be wrong; TRBJ2-7 is a better fit for the DNA end. CDR3 length: 14 amino acids. The germline CDR1 and CDR2 sequences are SGHTA and FQGNSA. In DNA, the CDR3 is TGTGCCAGCAGCTTAAGCCTAGCGGTCCACGAGCAGTACTTC. Its translation: CASSLSLAVHEQYF.

This clone was detected only once. This may come from a read error, since a much larger clone is one base off. The chain joins TRBV7-8 to TRBJ2-5; no firm D call. V lost 1 base and J 0 bases, leaving 3 bases between the germline ends. Germline V gene sequence: CDR1 SGHVS, CDR2 FQNEAQ. There are 13 residues in the CDR3. The CDR3 sequence is CASSLGDQETQYF. The CDR3 region has the DNA TGTGCCAGCAGCTTAGGGGACCAAGAGACCCAGTACTTC.

A single count supports this clone. V usage is TRBV5-1 and J usage is TRBJ2-7, with D perhaps TRBD1 or TRBD2 (8 bases each). Germline V lookup: CDR1 SGHRS, CDR2 YFSETQ. V lost 3 bases to trimming and J lost 5 bases, with 21 bases between them. The length of the CDR3 is 16 residues. The CDR3 coding sequence is TGCGCCAGCAGCTCCCAGGGGGCCGGGAGGGCCGACGAGCAGTACTTC. Protein sequence: CASSSQGAGRADEQYF.